The 8 T cell receptor beta chains reported below all come from one sample, sequenced in a study of blood T cell repertoires in COVID-19 (dated by TCRdb to the early 2020s). Library preparation employed the immunoSEQ multiplex PCR assay. This immuneACCESS table, as held by TCRdb, lists in-frame sequences with V and J called but not all clones. Of the missing ones, under half trace to an unresolved V gene in checked studies; the others have no known cause. The sample table shows 200,000 to 250,000 clones, and roughly nine tenths are seen once. The top ten hold less than 8% of the sample. What was sequenced was peripheral blood. The source of these receptors is a man aged 60 to 69 with acute or convalescent COVID-19.

The rearrangement links TRBV6-6 to TRBJ1-4; D not resolved. CDR1 MNHNY and CDR2 SVGAGI come from the germline V gene (reference sequence). V was cut by 6 bases and J by 5 bases, with 13 bases left in between. The CDR3 contains 14 residues. The CDR3 nucleotides are TGTGCCAGCAGCCGGCCTGGGCAGAATGAAAAACTGTTTTTT. Translating gives CASSRPGQNEKLFF.

This clone was recorded once. The chain carries TRBV27 and TRBJ1-6, with 8 bases aligning to TRBD1. Germline CDR1 is MNHEY and CDR2 is SMNVEV (reference sequence). The CDR3 spans 15 residues. Losses at the gene ends were 5 bases for V and 9 bases for J; bases not matched to a gene: 9. The CDR3 nucleotides are TGTGCCAGCAGTGCCCCGGACAGGGTATTTTCACCCCTCCACTTT. Encoded protein: CASSAPDRVFSPLHF.

This clone was counted a few times. The CDR3 DNA follows: TGTGCCTGGAAACAGGGGGGAAATTCACCCCTCCACTTT. This translates into CAWKQGGNSPLHF. The rearrangement joins TRBV30 to TRBJ1-6; 8 bases match TRBD1. V gave up 4 bases and J gave up 7 bases; unmatched junction bases: 3. The CDR3 has 13 residues. Germline assignment: CDR1 GTSNPN and CDR2 SVGIG (reference sequence).

The rearrangement uses TRBV7-8 and TRBJ2-1; 11 bases map to TRBD1. This CDR3 comprises 16 residues. The germline V gene has CDR1 SGHVS and CDR2 FQNEAQ. V shed 0 bases, J shed 9 bases, and the junction held 7 bases outside the gene matches. CDR3 in DNA: TGTGCCAGCAGCTTAGCCTCGGGACAGGGGGGCATTGAGCAGTTCTTC. Translating gives CASSLASGQGGIEQFF. Looking up the rest from reference TRBV7-8 and TRBJ2-1 gives the full variable domain: GAGVSQSPRYKVAKRGQDVALRCDPISGHVSLFWYQQALGQGPEFLTYFQNEAQLDKSGLPSDRFFAERPEGSVSTLKIQRTQQEDSAVYLCASSLASGQGGIEQFFGPGTRLTVL.

The chain is built from TRBV14 and TRBJ2-7, with TRBD2 as a possible D gene (5 bases). CDR1 is SGHDN and CDR2 is FVKESK in the germline V gene. The CDR3 consists of 15 residues. The V and J ends lost 0 bases and 7 bases respectively, with 16 bases between them. CDR3 sequence: CASSQDAGPGGEQYF. Here the CDR3 DNA reads TGTGCCAGCAGCCAAGATGCAGGACCGGGCGGGGAGCAGTACTTC.

The count of this clone is one. The sample contains more than one DNA sequence encoding this CDR3. The chain employs TRBV7-2 and TRBJ2-7; TRBD2 matches at 12 bases. V lost 5 bases to trimming and J lost 4 bases; unmatched junction nucleotides: 6. CDR3 length equals 15 residues. CDR1 is SGHTA, CDR2 FQGNSA, per germline. In DNA form, the CDR3 reads TGTGCCAGCAGCCCACGGACTAGCGGGACGTACGAGCAGTACTTC. This gives the protein CASSPRTSGTYEQYF. The whole variable domain, remainder taken from reference TRBV7-2 and TRBJ2-7, is GAGVSQSPSNKVTEKGKDVELRCDPISGHTALYWYRQSLGQGLEFLIYFQGNSAPDKSGLPSDRFSAERTGGSVSTLTIQRTQQEDSAVYLCASSPRTSGTYEQYFGPGTRLTVT.

The CDR3 DNA is TGTGCCAGCAGCTCCGGTGGCGGGGGGCCCTACGAGCAGTACTTC. It translates to CASSSGGGGPYEQYF. The rearrangement links TRBV11-2 to TRBJ2-7, with 8 positions matching TRBD2. V gave up 4 bases and J gave up 2 bases; unmatched junction bases: 7. The CDR3 is made up of 15 amino acids. Germline V CDR1 and CDR2: SGHAT, FQNNGV.

This clone was picked up a small number of times. This sequence joins TRBV10-3 and TRBJ2-3; possible D gene TRBD2, 6 bases. Germline lookup yields CDR1 ENHRY and CDR2 SYGVKD. V lost 2 bases and J 5 bases, leaving 17 bases between the germline ends. The CDR3 runs to 16 residues. CDR3 nucleotides: TGTGCCATCAGTGAGCATAGCGGCACCGGAGGAGATACGCAGTATTTT. Translation gives CAISEHSGTGGDTQYF.